What follows are 21 T cell receptor beta chains derived from one specimen sequenced in a study of blood T cell repertoires in COVID-19. Data came from immunoSEQ multiplex PCR; TCRdb stores just in-frame clones and leaves some out. The sample lists around 100,000 clones; 90% to 95% were seen once. Sample: peripheral blood. Receptors were obtained from a man aged 45-60 years with acute or convalescent COVID-19.

This clone was counted a single time. The J gene is TRBJ2-7, the V gene TRBV12-5; 7 bases match TRBD1. Germline loops: CDR1 LGHNT, CDR2 FRNRAP. The CDR3 runs 17 residues. The ends lost 4 bases at V and 4 bases at J; junction bases unmatched: 16. CDR3 sequence: CASGSVRQGTPEYEQYF. In nucleotides, the CDR3 is TGTGCTAGTGGTTCCGTTCGACAGGGAACCCCGGAATACGAGCAGTACTTC.

A note on this clone: This same CDR3 is encoded by further DNA sequences in the sample. The gene calls are TRBV7-9 and TRBJ1-2; D is possibly TRBD1 (5 bases). The V end lost 5 bases, the J end lost 4 bases, and 8 bases lay between the germline ends. Germline CDR1 and CDR2: SEHNR and FQNEAQ (reference sequence). CDR3 length: 12 residues. CDR3 amino acids: CASSTDSYGYTF. The DNA for the CDR3 is TGTGCCAGCAGCACCGACAGCTATGGCTACACCTTC.

J is TRBJ2-5 and V is TRBV4-1; TRBD1 aligns across 10 bases. Germline CDR1 reads MGHRA; CDR2 reads YSYEKL. The CDR3 runs to 21 residues. With 2 bases clipped from V and 2 bases from J, the junction kept 20 bases outside the gene matches. This chain's CDR3 is CASSQSWYGTGVNSRQETQYF. In nucleotides, the CDR3 is TGCGCCAGCAGCCAATCGTGGTACGGGACAGGGGTTAATTCCCGTCAAGAGACCCAGTACTTC.

Note on this clone: An end of the junction differs from the germline gene, which may be a read error. The rearrangement uses TRBV11-2 and TRBJ2-5; 8 nucleotides align to TRBD2. Germline V CDR1 and CDR2: SGHAT, FQNNGV. The CDR3 is 15 residues long. This CDR3 is CASSLEAGVKETQYF. The CDR3 coding sequence is TGTGCCAGCAGCCTAGAAGCGGGGGTTAAAGAGACCCAGTACTTC. The whole variable domain, remainder taken from reference TRBV11-2 and TRBJ2-5, is EAGVAQSPRYKIIEKRQSVAFWCNPISGHATLYWYQQILGQGPKLLIQFQNNGVVDDSQLPKDRFSAERLKGVDSTLKIQPAKLEDSAVYLCASSLEAGVKETQYFGPGTRLLVL.

V is TRBV11-2 and J is TRBJ1-2; 7 positions match TRBD1. The germline V gene encodes CDR1 SGHAT and CDR2 FQNNGV. Trimming took 3 bases from V and 2 from J; bases not matched to a gene: 3. This CDR3 spans 14 amino acids. DNA of the CDR3: TGTGCCAGCAGCTTCGACAGGGCAAACTATGGCTACACCTTC. It translates to CASSFDRANYGYTF.

The chain joins TRBV5-1 to TRBJ2-2; D may be TRBD2 (6 bases). The CDR3 loop spans 15 amino acids. Trimming removed 1 base from V and 6 bases from J, with 13 bases in between. Germline CDR1 is SGHRS and CDR2 is YFSETQ. The CDR3 sequence: CASSLPHGEAGELFF. The CDR3 DNA sequence: TGCGCCAGCAGCTTGCCGCACGGGGAGGCCGGGGAGCTGTTTTTT.

V and J are TRBV7-2 and TRBJ1-2; 10 bases are a match to TRBD1. Per the germline V gene, CDR1 is SGHTA and CDR2 is FQGNSA. The CDR3 runs 16 residues. The trim removed 2 bases at V and 6 bases at J, leaving 9 bases unmatched. CDR3 residues: CASSLMARTGGNGYTF. CDR3 DNA sequence: TGTGCCAGCAGCTTAATGGCCCGGACAGGGGGGAATGGCTACACCTTC.

This rearrangement joins TRBV3-1 (or the pseudogene TRBV3-2) to TRBJ1-2; tentatively, D is TRBD1 (6 bases). Trimming removed 4 bases at V and 3 bases at J, with 6 bases between. CDR3 length equals 12 residues. Germline-derived CDR1 and CDR2 are LGHDT and YNNKEL (reference sequence). The DNA of the CDR3 is TGTGCCAGCAGCCCAGGGGACTATGGCTACACCTTC. This gives the protein CASSPGDYGYTF.

The chain recombines TRBV18 with TRBJ1-5; 7 bases fit TRBD1. The CDR3 is 14 amino acids. With 3 bases clipped from V and 3 bases from J, the junction kept 2 bases outside the gene matches. Germline values: CDR1 KGHSH, CDR2 LQKENI. The CDR3 reads CASSPGQNNQPQHF. For the CDR3, the DNA is TGTGCCAGCTCACCGGGACAGAACAATCAGCCCCAGCATTTT.

The CDR3 bases are TGTGCCAGCATCTCCTCAGGGACTGGAAACACCATATATTTT. It codes for CASISSGTGNTIYF. The V call is TRBV6-6, the J call TRBJ1-3, with TRBD1 as a possible D gene (5 bases). V was cut by 7 bases and J by 2 bases, with 12 bases left in between. CDR1 MNHNY and CDR2 SVGAGI come from the germline V gene (reference sequence). The CDR3 loop spans 14 amino acids.

This chain joins TRBV2 and TRBJ1-2, with TRBD1 matching over 9 bases. The length of the CDR3 is 15 residues. Trimming at V came to 6 bases and at J to 1 base, leaving 6 bases not matched to a gene. Germline V gene sequence: CDR1 SNHLY, CDR2 FYNNEI. The CDR3 region has the DNA TGTGCCAGCAGGACGACAGGGGGGCTTAACTATGGCTACACCTTC. Protein product: CASRTTGGLNYGYTF.

The gene calls are TRBV6-5 and TRBJ1-2; possibly TRBD1 for D (5 bases). V was clipped by 0 bases and J by 3 bases, with 11 bases between them. Germline CDR1 and CDR2: MNHEY and SVGAGI. The length of the CDR3 is 15 residues. The CDR3 is CASSYSTRGHYGYTF. In DNA, the CDR3 is TGTGCCAGCAGTTACTCGACAAGGGGCCACTATGGCTACACCTTC.

The chain combines TRBV19 with TRBJ1-2; D is unclear. Between the trimmed V and J ends, which lost 5 bases and 8 bases, there was a span of 12 bases. Germline V gives CDR1 LNHDA, CDR2 SQIVND (reference sequence). The CDR3 extends over 12 amino acids. The CDR3 protein is CASSPSWRGYTF. The CDR3, as DNA: TGTGCCAGTAGTCCCTCCTGGAGGGGCTACACCTTC.

This sequence joins TRBV4-1 and TRBJ2-7; no clear D gene. Per germline, CDR1 MGHRA and CDR2 YSYEKL. The CDR3 runs 16 residues. Trimming left V 0 bases short and J 0 bases short, with 12 bases between. The CDR3 loop reads CASSQERGSNSYEQYF. The CDR3 DNA follows: TGCGCCAGCAGCCAAGAACGAGGAAGCAACTCCTACGAGCAGTACTTC.

There are a few counts of this clone. The rearrangement uses TRBV18 and TRBJ2-7; TRBD1 is a possible D gene (5 bases). Deletions cut 2 bases from V and 0 bases from J, with 8 bases between. Germline V gene sequence: CDR1 KGHSH, CDR2 LQKENI. CDR3 length equals 14 residues. In nucleotides, the CDR3 is TGTGCCAGCTCACCAAACAGGAACTCCTACGAGCAGTACTTC. It is translated as CASSPNRNSYEQYF.

The sample holds one count of this clone. This rearrangement joins TRBV18 to TRBJ2-4; TRBD1 aligns across 10 bases. The CDR3 spans 17 residues. CDR1 is KGHSH, CDR2 LQKENI, per germline. V dropped 1 base and J dropped 0; count of bases not matched to a gene: 3. The CDR3 nucleotides are TGTGCCAGCTCACCACTAGGGACAGGGGTAGCCAAAAACATTCAGTACTTC. This encodes CASSPLGTGVAKNIQYF.

The chain is built from TRBV6-2 or TRBV6-3 and TRBJ2-2; possible D gene TRBD2, 6 bases. The CDR3 runs to 15 residues. With 2 bases removed from V and 4 bases from J, the gap between germline ends came to 11 bases. CDR1 and CDR2 from the germline V gene are MNHEY and SVGEGT. The chain's CDR3 is CASSYPTGGTGELFF. The CDR3 bases are TGTGCCAGCAGTTACCCAACCGGGGGCACCGGGGAGCTGTTTTTT.

The chain is built from TRBV9 and TRBJ2-5, with 10 bases fitting TRBD2. Germline V gene lookup returns CDR1 SGDLS and CDR2 YYNGEE. J gave up 5 bases and V 0 bases, and 10 bases lay outside the gene matches. The CDR3 has 17 amino acids. CDR3 amino acids: CASSVERLAGVSETQYF. The CDR3 bases are TGTGCCAGCAGCGTAGAAAGGCTAGCGGGGGTGTCGGAGACCCAGTACTTC.

The chain has TRBV5-1 and TRBJ2-7; TRBD1 is a possible D gene (6 bases). V gave up 4 bases and J gave up 0 bases, with 17 bases separating them. Per germline, CDR1 SGHRS and CDR2 YFSETQ. This CDR3 contains 16 residues. In DNA, the CDR3 is TGCGCCAGCAGCCCAATCACAGGGCTCAGCTCCTACGAGCAGTACTTC. As protein: CASSPITGLSSYEQYF.

The chain employs TRBV18 and TRBJ2-2; 13 bases line up with TRBD2. V dropped 4 bases and J dropped 0; count of bases not matched to a gene: 8. This CDR3 spans 19 amino acids. Germline CDR1 and CDR2: KGHSH and LQKENI. Written as DNA, the CDR3 is TGTGCCAGCTCACACCTCTCACTAGCGGGGGGGCCGAACACCGGGGAGCTGTTTTTT. Translation: CASSHLSLAGGPNTGELFF.

CDR3 sequence: CASGLVTHEQYF. The CDR3 region has the DNA TGTGCTAGTGGTTTGGTAACTCACGAGCAGTACTTC. J is TRBJ2-7 and V is TRBV12-5, with no clear D. The CDR3 is 12 residues long. CDR1 and CDR2 from the germline V gene are LGHNT and FRNRAP. Trimming removed 0 bases from V and 5 bases from J, with 5 bases in between. The full variable domain, its missing parts supplied by reference TRBV12-5 and TRBJ2-7, is DARVTQTPRHKVTEMGQEVTMRCQPILGHNTVFWYRQTMMQGLELLAYFRNRAPLDDSGMPKDRFSAEMPDATLATLKIQPSEPRDSAVYFCASGLVTHEQYFGPGTRLTVT.